Included here is one T cell receptor beta chain sequence, with context. CDR1 and CDR2 (germline): SGHRS, YFSETQ. CDR3 size: 14 residues. These data originate in a study of T cells expressing NK-cell markers. Study information: The authors sequenced eight donors, of whom seven were HCMV-seropositive and one was seronegative.

For each CDR3 protein, TCRdb gives one entry from its re-call of the 5' RACE reads, without DNA. With hundreds of thousands of distinct CDR3 sequences in the sample, the ten largest clones hold around 3.9%. Sequencing used blood T cells: a sorted CD56 or NKG2C T cell subset, CD4+ or CD8+ T cells, or bulk PBMC T cells (not recorded which). The clonotype was recovered from a woman aged 18-70 years in good health. The chain carries TRBV5-1 and TRBJ2-7; no DNA is available, so the TRBD2 call from TCRdb remains unchecked. This CDR3 is CASSPQTSSYEQYF.